This TCR beta chain was sequenced during a study of technical replicates of blood from a handful of donors. This CDR3 contains 13 residues. Germline CDR1 PRHDT, CDR2 FYEKMQ (reference sequence). Trimming at V came to 5 bases and at J to 10 bases, leaving 9 bases not matched to a gene. TCRdb's copy holds only in-frame clones and misses some; the assay was immunoSEQ multiplex PCR. This sample has 60,000 to 85,000 clones, with 85% to 95% found just once. What was sequenced was T cells isolated from PBMCs. The TCR was taken from a human donor in good health. The V and J genes are TRBV13 and TRBJ2-7, with 9 bases identical to TRBD1. The CDR3: CASSLGTGLGQYF. For the CDR3, the DNA is TGTGCCAGCAGCCTCGGGACAGGGCTAGGACAGTACTTC.